This TCR beta chain comes out of a study of long-term antiretroviral therapy in people with HIV. Overall study results and limits: ART preceded a rise in diversity that nonetheless stayed lower than in transplant donor controls. Blood in the study was drawn between the mid-2000s and the late 2010s, possibly under older ART regimens, which may be less effective than current ones. Controls had broader CDR3 length ranges than HIV repertoires did.

The immunoSEQ assay was v3.0, run at survey level. A per-sample goal of roughly 40,000-50,000 T-cell genomes was targeted by sequencing. Assay: immunoSEQ multiplex PCR; the TCRdb copy retains only in-frame clones and omits some. The data contain 15,000 to 20,000 clones, 76% of them seen just once; the ten biggest clones take up approximately 14%. Comment on this clone: Its cognate antigen is unknown.

The CDR3 is 14 amino acids. V dropped 1 base and J dropped 6; count of bases not matched to a gene: 4. Germline V lookup: CDR1 SGHTS, CDR2 YDEGEE. The V call is TRBV5-8, the J call TRBJ2-1; 7 bases align to TRBD1. This material consisted of unsorted PBMCs, taken 0.5 years before starting antiretroviral therapy. The origin of this receptor is a woman aged 45-60 years with HIV. Here the CDR3 DNA reads TGTGCCAGCAGCTTGCGGACAGGTTCCAATGAGCAGTTCTTC. Its protein is CASSLRTGSNEQFF.